The sequence of this TCR beta chain was determined in a study of identical twins. General observations from the study: The study reached conclusions through statistical analysis that was cross-sectional, not following the same donors.

A note on this clonotype: Its antigen is still unknown. One end of the junction varies from germline; a read error may be responsible.

TCRdb re-derived calls from the 5' RACE reads in MiXCR, one entry per CDR3 protein. Among over 200,000 distinct CDR3 sequences listed, around 9.6% were seen once. Germline CDR1 and CDR2: SGHTA and FQGNSA. This CDR3 is built from 12 residues. Source material: memory (CD45RO+) T cells sorted from blood. The J gene is TRBJ2-7, the V gene TRBV7-2; D perhaps matches TRBD2 (5 bases). The receptor comes from a woman younger than 30 in good health. The CDR3 DNA reads as TGTTCCAGCAACCAACTTGAGGGCGAGCAGTACTTC. It encodes CSSNQLEGEQYF.